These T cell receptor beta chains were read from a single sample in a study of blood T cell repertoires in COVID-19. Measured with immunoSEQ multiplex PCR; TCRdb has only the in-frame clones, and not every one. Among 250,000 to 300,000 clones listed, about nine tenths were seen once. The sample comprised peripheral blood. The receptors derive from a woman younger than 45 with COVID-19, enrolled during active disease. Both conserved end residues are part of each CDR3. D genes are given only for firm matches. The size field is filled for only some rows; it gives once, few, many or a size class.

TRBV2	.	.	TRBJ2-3	TGTGCCAGCAGTGGATTCTCGGGCACAGATACGCAGTATTTT	CASSGFSGTDTQYF
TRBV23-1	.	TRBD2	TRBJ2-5	TGCGCCAGCACCCCTAGCGGGAGCCAAGAGACCCAGTACTTC	CASTPSGSQETQYF
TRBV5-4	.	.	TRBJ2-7	TGTGCCAGCAGCTTGGACGGTAGCGGCGAGGGGCGAGAGCAGTACTTC	CASSLDGSGEGREQYF
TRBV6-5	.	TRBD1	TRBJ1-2	TGTGCCAGCAGTTACTCGACAGGGGCGGAAGGCTACACCTTC	CASSYSTGAEGYTF
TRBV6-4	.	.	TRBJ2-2	TGTGCCAGCAGTCCCAGCTCAGGGGTCACCGGGGAGCTGTTTTTT	CASSPSSGVTGELFF
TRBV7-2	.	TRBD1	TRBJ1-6	TGTGCCAGCAGCTCGAGCAGACAGGGTGGTGTTAACCACTTT	CASSSSRQGGVNHF
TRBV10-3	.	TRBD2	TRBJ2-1	TGTGCCATCAGTGGGGTCGGCAGAGCCGGGACTAGCGGGAGGGGGTACAATGAGCAGTTCTTC	CAISGVGRAGTSGRGYNEQFF
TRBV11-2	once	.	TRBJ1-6	TGTGCCAGCAGCTTAGATAGGGCGGGGAATTCACCCCTCCACTTT	CASSLDRAGNSPLHF
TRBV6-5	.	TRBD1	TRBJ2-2	TGTGCCAGCCGATTGGGACAGATTTCCGGGGAGCTGTTTTTT	CASRLGQISGELFF
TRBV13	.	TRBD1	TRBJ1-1	TGTGCCAGCAGCTCGCCCTCGGGACAGGGGAGAATAGAAGCTTTCTTT	CASSSPSGQGRIEAFF
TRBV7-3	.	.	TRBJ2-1	TGTGCCAGCAGCCTTTTTACCGGCTCCTACAATGAGCAGTTCTTC	CASSLFTGSYNEQFF
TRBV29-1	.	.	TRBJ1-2	TGCAGCGTTCAATCCGGACATCTAGGCTACACCTTC	CSVQSGHLGYTF
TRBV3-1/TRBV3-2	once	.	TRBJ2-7	TGTGCCAGCAGCCAAGATCTAGGACTTCCCTACGAGCAGTACTTC	CASSQDLGLPYEQYF
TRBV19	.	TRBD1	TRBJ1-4	TGTGCCAGTAGTGTCGAATGGACAGGGGGGCAGGAAAAACTGTTTTTT	CASSVEWTGGQEKLFF
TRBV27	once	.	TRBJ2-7	TGTGCCAGCAGTTTAAACCGCGGCTACGAGCAGTACTTC	CASSLNRGYEQYF
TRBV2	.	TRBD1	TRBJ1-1	TGTGCCAGCACCCCCGGGACAGGGGCCACTGAAGCTTTCTTT	CASTPGTGATEAFF
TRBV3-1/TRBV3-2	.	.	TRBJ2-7	TGTGCCAGCAGCCAAGGGTCGGGGACTCGACCGCTCTACGAGCAGTACTTC	CASSQGSGTRPLYEQYF
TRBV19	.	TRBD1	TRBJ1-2	TGTGCCAGTAAAAGAGACAGGGGGCTTCTATATGGCTACACCTTC	CASKRDRGLLYGYTF
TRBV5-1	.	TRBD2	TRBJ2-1	TGCGCCAGCAGCTCCCACTACCGGACTAGCGGGACTTCCTACAATGAGCAGTTCTTC	CASSSHYRTSGTSYNEQFF
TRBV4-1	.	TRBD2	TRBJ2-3	TGCGCCAGCAGCCAAGGACAGACGGGAGGGCCGACAGATACGCAGTATTTT	CASSQGQTGGPTDTQYF
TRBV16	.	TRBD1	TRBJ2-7	TGTGCCAGCAGCCAATCCTCCGGACAGGGCCCCTACGAGCAGTACTTC	CASSQSSGQGPYEQYF
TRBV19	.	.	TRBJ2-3	TGTGCCAGCCAGGGGCGCGACGCCCGTAGCACAGATACGCAGTATTTT	CASQGRDARSTDTQYF
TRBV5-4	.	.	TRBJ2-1	TGTGCCAGCAGCTTGAAAACAGGAACCTACAATGAGCAGTTCTTC	CASSLKTGTYNEQFF
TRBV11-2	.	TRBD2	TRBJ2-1	TGTGCCAGCAGCCAGGGTACTAGCGTTATCAATGAGCAGTTCTTC	CASSQGTSVINEQFF
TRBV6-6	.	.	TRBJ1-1	TGTGCCAGCAGTAATCAGGGTGCGGTCACTGAAGCTTTCTTT	CASSNQGAVTEAFF
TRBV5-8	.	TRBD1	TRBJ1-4	TGTGCCAGCAGCCTAACCGGGACAGGGGGTGAAAAACTGTTTTTT	CASSLTGTGGEKLFF
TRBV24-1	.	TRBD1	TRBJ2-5	TGTGCCACCGGGGGACAGGGGGTGGAGACCCAGTACTTC	CATGGQGVETQYF
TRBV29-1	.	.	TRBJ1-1	TGCAGCGTAGTATTCGGGGTGCCCACTGAAGCTTTCTTT	CSVVFGVPTEAFF
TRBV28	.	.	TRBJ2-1	TGTGCCAGCAGTTTAGGAGAGACCTACAATGAGCAGTTCTTC	CASSLGETYNEQFF
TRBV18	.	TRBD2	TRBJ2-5	TGTGCCAGCTCGACCGGGGGGGAGACCCAGTACTTC	CASSTGGETQYF
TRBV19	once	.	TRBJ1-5	TGTGCCAGTAGTATATTGGGGGGGACGCGGACAAATCAGCCCCAGCATTTT	CASSILGGTRTNQPQHF
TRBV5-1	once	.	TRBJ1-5	TGCGCCAGCAGCTTGGGAGTCAGCAATCAGCCCCAGCATTTT	CASSLGVSNQPQHF
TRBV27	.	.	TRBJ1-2	TGTGCCAGCAGCCGAGAGAGGACAGCTACCTATGGCTACACCTTC	CASSRERTATYGYTF
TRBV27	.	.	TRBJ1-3	TGTGCCAGCAGCTTCACCGGGAACTCTGGAAACACCATATATTTT	CASSFTGNSGNTIYF
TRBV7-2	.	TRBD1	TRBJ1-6	TGTGCCAGCAGCCCCGGGACAGGGGGTTCACCCCTCCACTTT	CASSPGTGGSPLHF
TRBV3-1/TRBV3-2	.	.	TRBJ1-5	TGTGCCAGCAGCCAAGGAGGAGGGGTCAGTCAGCCCCAGCATTTT	CASSQGGGVSQPQHF
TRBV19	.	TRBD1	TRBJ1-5	TGTGCCAGTAGTACACCCTCCACAGGGGCTTATAGTTCCCAGCATTTT	CASSTPSTGAYSSQHF
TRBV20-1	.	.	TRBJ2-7	TGCAGTGCTAGGGGGCTTTACGAGCAGTACTTC	CSARGLYEQYF
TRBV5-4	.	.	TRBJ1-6	TGTGCCAGCAGCTTGGAGAGAAATTCACCCCTCCACTTT	CASSLERNSPLHF
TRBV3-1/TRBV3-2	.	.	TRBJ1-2	TGTGCCAGCAGCCGGACGGGAGCGGAGGGCCCTTGGGGCTACACCTTC	CASSRTGAEGPWGYTF
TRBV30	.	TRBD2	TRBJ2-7	TGTGCCTGGAGGCGCCGACTAGCGGGAGTATACGAGCAGTACTTC	CAWRRRLAGVYEQYF
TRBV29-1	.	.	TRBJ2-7	TGCAGCGTTGATGGGGCAGTTGGCGAGCAGTACTTC	CSVDGAVGEQYF
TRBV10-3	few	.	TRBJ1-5	TGTGCCATCAGTGACGGCAATCAGCCCCAGCATTTT	CAISDGNQPQHF
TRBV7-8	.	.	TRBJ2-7	TGTGCCAGCAGCGTACCGGGACAACTCAGGGAGTACTTC	CASSVPGQLREYF
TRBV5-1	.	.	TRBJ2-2	TGCGCCAGCAGCTTCGACGGGTCGAACACCGGGGAGCTGTTTTTT	CASSFDGSNTGELFF
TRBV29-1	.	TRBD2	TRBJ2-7	TGCAGCGTTGCGGCTGGGACTAGCGGCTACGAGCAGTACTTC	CSVAAGTSGYEQYF
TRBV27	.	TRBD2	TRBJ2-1	TGTGCCAGCATTCATACCCCGCTAGCGGGACACAATGAGCAGTTCTTC	CASIHTPLAGHNEQFF
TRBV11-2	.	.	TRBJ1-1	TGTGCCAGCAGCTTCTTAGGGGCAAACACTGAAGCTTTCTTT	CASSFLGANTEAFF
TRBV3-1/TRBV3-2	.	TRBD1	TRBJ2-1	TGTGCCAGCACCCATAGACAGGGGGTGAATGAGCAGTTCTTC	CASTHRQGVNEQFF
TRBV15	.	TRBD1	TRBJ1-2	TGTGCCACCAGCAGGGACAGGGAGCGGAGTGGCTACACCTTC	CATSRDRERSGYTF
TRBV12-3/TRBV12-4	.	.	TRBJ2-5	TGTGCCAGCAGTAACCAGTACCAAGAGACCCAGTACTTC	CASSNQYQETQYF
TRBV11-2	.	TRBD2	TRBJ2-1	TGTGCCAGCAGCTTAGATGTGGGACTAGTTTCCGGTGAGCAGTTCTTC	CASSLDVGLVSGEQFF
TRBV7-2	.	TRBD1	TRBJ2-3	TGTGCCAGCAGCTTAGGTAGCAGGGGGCCAGATACGCAGTATTTT	CASSLGSRGPDTQYF